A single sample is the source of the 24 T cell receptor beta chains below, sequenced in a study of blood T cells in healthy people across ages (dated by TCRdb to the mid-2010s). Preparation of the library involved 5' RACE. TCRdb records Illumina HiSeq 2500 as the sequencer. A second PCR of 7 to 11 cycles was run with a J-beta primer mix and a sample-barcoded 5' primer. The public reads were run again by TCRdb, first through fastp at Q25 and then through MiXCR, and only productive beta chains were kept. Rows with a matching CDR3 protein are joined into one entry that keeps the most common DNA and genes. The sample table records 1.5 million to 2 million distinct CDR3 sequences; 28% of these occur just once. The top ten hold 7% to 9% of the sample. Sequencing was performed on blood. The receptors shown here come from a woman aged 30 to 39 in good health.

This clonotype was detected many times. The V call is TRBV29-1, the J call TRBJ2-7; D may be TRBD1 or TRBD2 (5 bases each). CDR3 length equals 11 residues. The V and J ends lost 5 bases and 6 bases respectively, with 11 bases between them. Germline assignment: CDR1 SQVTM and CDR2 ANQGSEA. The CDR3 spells CSVSRGAEQYF. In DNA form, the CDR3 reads TGCAGCGTTTCGAGAGGGGCCGAGCAGTACTTC.

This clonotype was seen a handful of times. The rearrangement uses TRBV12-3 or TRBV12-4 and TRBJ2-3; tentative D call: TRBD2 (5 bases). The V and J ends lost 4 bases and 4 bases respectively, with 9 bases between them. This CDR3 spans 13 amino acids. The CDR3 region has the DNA TGTGCCAGCAGTTCCCAGGAGGCAGATACGCAGTATTTT. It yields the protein CASSSQEADTQYF.

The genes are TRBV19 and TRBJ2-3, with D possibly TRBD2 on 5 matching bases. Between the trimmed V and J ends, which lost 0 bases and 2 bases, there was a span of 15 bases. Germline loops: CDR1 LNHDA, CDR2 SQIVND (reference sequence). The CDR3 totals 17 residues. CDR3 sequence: CASSIDQSRVSTDTQYF. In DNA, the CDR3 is TGTGCCAGTAGTATAGATCAGTCGCGGGTCTCCACAGATACGCAGTATTTT.

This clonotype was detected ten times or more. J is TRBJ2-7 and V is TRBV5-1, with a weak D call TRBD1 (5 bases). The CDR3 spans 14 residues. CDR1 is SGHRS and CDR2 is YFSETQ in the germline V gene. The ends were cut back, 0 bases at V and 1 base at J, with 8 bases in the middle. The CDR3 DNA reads TGCGCCAGCAGCTTGGAGACAGAGTCCTACGAGCAGTACTTC. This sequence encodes CASSLETESYEQYF.

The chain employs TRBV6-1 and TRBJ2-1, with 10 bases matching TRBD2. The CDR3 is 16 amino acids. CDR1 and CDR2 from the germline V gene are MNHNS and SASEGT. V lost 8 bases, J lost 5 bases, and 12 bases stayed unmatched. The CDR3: CASGQYSGGTNNEQFF. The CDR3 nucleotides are TGTGCCAGCGGACAATATAGCGGGGGGACCAACAATGAGCAGTTCTTC.

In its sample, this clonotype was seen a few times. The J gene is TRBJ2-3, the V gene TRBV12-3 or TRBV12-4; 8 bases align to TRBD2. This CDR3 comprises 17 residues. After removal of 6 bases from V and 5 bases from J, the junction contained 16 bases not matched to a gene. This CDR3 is CASRLLTTGGIEDTQYF. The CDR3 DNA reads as TGTGCCAGCAGACTGCTAACGACGGGGGGGATTGAAGATACGCAGTATTTT.

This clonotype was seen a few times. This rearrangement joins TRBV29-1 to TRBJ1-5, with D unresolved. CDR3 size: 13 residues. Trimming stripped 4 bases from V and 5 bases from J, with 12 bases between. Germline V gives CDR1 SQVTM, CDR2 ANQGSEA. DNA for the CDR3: TGCAGCGTTGTCTTGCACCAAGATCAGCCCCAGCATTTT. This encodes CSVVLHQDQPQHF.

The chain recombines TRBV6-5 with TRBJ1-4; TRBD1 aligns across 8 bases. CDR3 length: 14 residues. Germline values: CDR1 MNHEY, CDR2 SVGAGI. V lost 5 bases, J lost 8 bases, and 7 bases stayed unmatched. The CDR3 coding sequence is TGTGCCAGCAGTCGAGACAGGGGAGACGAAAAACTGTTTTTT. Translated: CASSRDRGDEKLFF.

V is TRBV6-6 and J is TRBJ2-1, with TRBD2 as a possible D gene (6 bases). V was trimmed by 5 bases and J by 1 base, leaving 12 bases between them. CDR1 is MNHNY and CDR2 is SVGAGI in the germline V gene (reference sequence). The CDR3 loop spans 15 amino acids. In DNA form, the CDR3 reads TGTGCCAGCAGTCGGAGGGTTGGATCCTACAATGAGCAGTTCTTC. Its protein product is CASSRRVGSYNEQFF.

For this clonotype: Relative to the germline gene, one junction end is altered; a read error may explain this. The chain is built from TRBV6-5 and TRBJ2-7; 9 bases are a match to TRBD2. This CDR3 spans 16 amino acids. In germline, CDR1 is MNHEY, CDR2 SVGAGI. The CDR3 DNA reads TGTGCCGGCAGCTCCCGGACTAGCGCCTACTCCTACGAGCAGTACTTC. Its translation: CAGSSRTSAYSYEQYF.

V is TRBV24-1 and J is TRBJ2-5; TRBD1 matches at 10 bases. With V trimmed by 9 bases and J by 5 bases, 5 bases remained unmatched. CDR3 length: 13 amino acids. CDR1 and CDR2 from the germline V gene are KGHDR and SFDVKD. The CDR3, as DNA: TGTGCCACCGCGGGACAGGGGAGCGAGACCCAGTACTTC. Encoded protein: CATAGQGSETQYF.

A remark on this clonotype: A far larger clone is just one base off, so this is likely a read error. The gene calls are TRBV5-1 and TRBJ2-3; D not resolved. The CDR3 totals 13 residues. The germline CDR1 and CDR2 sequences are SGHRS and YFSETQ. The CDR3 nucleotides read TGCGCCAGCAGCTTGGCCGGGTCAGATGCGCAGTATTTT. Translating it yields CASSLAGSDAQYF.

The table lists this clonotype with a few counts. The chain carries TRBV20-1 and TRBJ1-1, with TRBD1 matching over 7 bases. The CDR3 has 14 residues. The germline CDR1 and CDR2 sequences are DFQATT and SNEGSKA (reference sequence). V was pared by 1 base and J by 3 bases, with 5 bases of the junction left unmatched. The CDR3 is CSARGQGVYTEAFF. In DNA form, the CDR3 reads TGCAGTGCTAGAGGACAGGGAGTTTACACTGAAGCTTTCTTT.

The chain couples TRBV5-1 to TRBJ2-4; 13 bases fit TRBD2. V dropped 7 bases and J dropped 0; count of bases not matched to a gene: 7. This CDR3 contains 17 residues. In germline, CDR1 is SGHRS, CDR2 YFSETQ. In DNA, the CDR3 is TGCGCCAGCTCCGGGACTAGCGGGGCCCTAGCCAAAAACATTCAGTACTTC. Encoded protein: CASSGTSGALAKNIQYF.

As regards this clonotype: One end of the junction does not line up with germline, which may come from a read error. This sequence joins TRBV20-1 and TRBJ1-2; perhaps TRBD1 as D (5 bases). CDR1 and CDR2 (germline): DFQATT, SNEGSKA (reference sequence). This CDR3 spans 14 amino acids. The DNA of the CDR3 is TGTAGTGCTAGAGATAGGTCAGGGCGGGGTGGCTACACCTTC. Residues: CSARDRSGRGGYTF.

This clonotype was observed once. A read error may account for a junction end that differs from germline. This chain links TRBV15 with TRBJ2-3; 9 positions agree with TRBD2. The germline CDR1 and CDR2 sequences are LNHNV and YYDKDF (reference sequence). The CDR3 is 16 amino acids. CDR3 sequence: CATGRGLAGSTDTQYF. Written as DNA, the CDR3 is TGTGCCACCGGCAGAGGTCTAGCGGGGAGCACAGATACGCAGTATTTT.

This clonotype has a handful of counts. The CDR3, as DNA: TGTGCCAGCAGCCAACCACAGTCAAACTATGGCTACACCTTC. Residues: CASSQPQSNYGYTF. V is TRBV4-2 and J is TRBJ1-2; D unresolved. The germline gives CDR1 LGHNA, CDR2 YNFKEQ. The CDR3 sequence is 14 residues long. V was clipped by 2 bases and J by 2 bases, with 9 bases between them.

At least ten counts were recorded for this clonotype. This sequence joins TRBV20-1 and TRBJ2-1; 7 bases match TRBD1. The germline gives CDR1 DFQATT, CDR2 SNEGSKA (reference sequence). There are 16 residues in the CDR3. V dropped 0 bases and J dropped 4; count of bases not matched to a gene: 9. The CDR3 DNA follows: TGCAGTGCTAGAGACCGAGACAGGGCCCCTTACAATGAGCAGTTCTTC. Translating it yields CSARDRDRAPYNEQFF.

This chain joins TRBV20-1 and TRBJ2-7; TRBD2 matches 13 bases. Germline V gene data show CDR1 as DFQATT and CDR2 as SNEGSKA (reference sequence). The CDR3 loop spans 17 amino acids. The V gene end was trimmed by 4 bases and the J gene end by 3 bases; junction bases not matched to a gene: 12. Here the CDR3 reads CSATNPRTSGSGYEQYF. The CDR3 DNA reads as TGCAGTGCTACCAACCCGAGGACTAGCGGGAGCGGCTACGAGCAGTACTTC.

The CDR3: CASSTGELAGGDTQYF. The CDR3 nucleotides are TGTGCCAGCAGTACCGGAGAGTTAGCGGGGGGAGATACGCAGTATTTT. V gene TRBV6-6 combines with J gene TRBJ2-3, with 10 bases fitting TRBD2. V dropped 5 bases and J dropped 5; count of bases not matched to a gene: 10. Germline V lookup: CDR1 MNHNY, CDR2 SVGAGI (reference sequence). This CDR3 is 16 amino acids long.

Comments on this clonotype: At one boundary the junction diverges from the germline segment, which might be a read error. The CDR3 sequence is CATSIEMGHGYERYF. The CDR3, as DNA: TGTGCCACCAGCATAGAGATGGGACACGGCTACGAGCGGTACTTC. The chain is built from TRBV15 and TRBJ2-7; the D gene is possibly TRBD1 (6 bases). CDR1 is LNHNV and CDR2 is YYDKDF in the germline V gene (reference sequence). The CDR3 consists of 15 residues.

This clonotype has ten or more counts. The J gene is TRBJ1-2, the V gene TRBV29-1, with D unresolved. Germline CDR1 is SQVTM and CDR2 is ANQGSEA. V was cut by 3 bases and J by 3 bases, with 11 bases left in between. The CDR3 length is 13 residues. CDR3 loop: CSVEEGSDYGYTF. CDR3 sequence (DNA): TGCAGCGTTGAGGAGGGTAGTGACTATGGCTACACCTTC.

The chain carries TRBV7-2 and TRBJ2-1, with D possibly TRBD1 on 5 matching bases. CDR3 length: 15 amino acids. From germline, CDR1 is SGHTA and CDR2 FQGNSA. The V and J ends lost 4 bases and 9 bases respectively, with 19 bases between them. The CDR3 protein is CASSSQPGIGPEQFF. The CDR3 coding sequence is TGTGCCAGCAGCTCTCAACCAGGGATTGGGCCTGAGCAGTTCTTC.

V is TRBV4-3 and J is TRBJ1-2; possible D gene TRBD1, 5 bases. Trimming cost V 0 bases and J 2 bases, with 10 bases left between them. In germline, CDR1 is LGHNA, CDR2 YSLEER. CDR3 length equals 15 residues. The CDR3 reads CASSQDRETNYGYTF. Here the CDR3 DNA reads TGCGCCAGCAGCCAAGACAGGGAAACGAACTATGGCTACACCTTC.